A single sample gave rise to the 27 T cell receptor beta chains below, sequenced in a study of blood T cell repertoires in COVID-19. The table came from immunoSEQ multiplex PCR; TCRdb's copy has only in-frame clones and leaves some out. The sample records some 42,000 clones, around 76% being singletons. The sample consisted of peripheral blood. These receptors were taken from a man older than 75 with acute or convalescent COVID-19.

This rearrangement joins TRBV6-5 to TRBJ2-3; 9 bases fit TRBD2. CDR3 length: 14 amino acids. The V and J ends lost 6 bases and 6 bases, in that order; junction bases with no gene match: 7. Germline lookup yields CDR1 MNHEY and CDR2 SVGAGI. The CDR3 bases are TGTGCCAGCAGCCTAGCGGGACCCGGGGATACGCAGTATTTT. Protein: CASSLAGPGDTQYF.

The chain has TRBV7-2 and TRBJ1-2, with TRBD1 matching 7 bases. CDR1 is SGHTA and CDR2 is FQGNSA in the germline V gene. With V trimmed by 0 bases and J by 6 bases, 7 bases remained unmatched. This CDR3 has 15 amino acids. For the CDR3, the DNA is TGTGCCAGCAGCTTAGCCGGACAGGTCCGGCATGGCTACACCTTC. Its protein product is CASSLAGQVRHGYTF.

The chain joins TRBV7-3 to TRBJ2-1; 8 nucleotides match TRBD2. With V trimmed by 5 bases and J by 9 bases, 9 bases remained unmatched. The germline CDR1 and CDR2 sequences are SGHTA and FQGTGA. The CDR3 is made up of 14 amino acids. The CDR3 reads CASSNGGAAGEQFF. For the CDR3, the DNA is TGTGCCAGCAGCAACGGGGGGGCCGCTGGTGAGCAGTTCTTC.

The CDR3 here is CASNPQGSNEKLFF. Written as DNA, the CDR3 is TGTGCCAGCAACCCGCAGGGGTCTAATGAAAAACTGTTTTTT. This chain connects TRBV6-5 to TRBJ1-4; perhaps TRBD1 as D (6 bases). Germline CDR1 reads MNHEY; CDR2 reads SVGAGI. Trimming pared 7 bases from V and 3 bases from J, leaving 12 bases between. The CDR3 sequence is 14 residues long.

J is TRBJ1-2 and V is TRBV5-1; 7 bases align to TRBD1. Germline CDR1 and CDR2: SGHRS and YFSETQ. V shed 4 bases, J shed 6 bases, and the junction held 12 bases outside the gene matches. This CDR3 spans 15 amino acids. Written as DNA, the CDR3 is TGCGCCAGCAGCCCCGGGGACAGATTGACACATGGCTACACCTTC. Protein product: CASSPGDRLTHGYTF.

The rearrangement uses TRBV19 and TRBJ1-4; D might be TRBD1 (5 bases). The germline CDR1 and CDR2 sequences are LNHDA and SQIVND (reference sequence). Trimming cost V 6 bases and J 8 bases, with 22 bases left between them. The CDR3 length is 16 residues. The CDR3 spells CASRLNGQQGREKLFF. The CDR3 bases are TGTGCCAGTAGACTCAATGGACAACAAGGGCGCGAAAAACTGTTTTTT. The entire variable domain, with the rest obtained from reference TRBV19 and TRBJ1-4, is as follows: DGGITQSPKYLFRKEGQNVTLSCEQNLNHDAMYWYRQDPGQGLRLIYYSQIVNDFQKGDIAEGYSVSREKKESFPLTVTSAQKNPTAFYLCASRLNGQQGREKLFFGSGTQLSVL.

The rearrangement uses TRBV5-1 and TRBJ1-2; unclear D gene. CDR3 length: 14 residues. Per the germline V gene, CDR1 is SGHRS and CDR2 is YFSETQ. Trimming took off 3 bases at V and 0 bases at J, with 9 bases between the two ends. CDR3 nucleotides: TGCGCCAGCAGCTCCATGAGTACTAACTATGGCTACACCTTC. Its translation is CASSSMSTNYGYTF.

This clone appeared a few times. This sequence joins TRBV5-5 and TRBJ2-7, with 7 nucleotides matching TRBD1. The CDR3 runs 15 residues. The V gene end was trimmed by 0 bases and the J gene end by 3 bases; junction bases not matched to a gene: 6. Germline V gene sequence: CDR1 SGHKS, CDR2 YYEKEE (reference sequence). CDR3 nucleotides: TGTGCCAGCAGCTTGGGGACAGGTACTGACTACGAGCAGTACTTC. This translates into CASSLGTGTDYEQYF.

The V and J genes are TRBV7-9 and TRBJ2-1; 8 bases are shared with TRBD2. This CDR3 has 15 residues. V shed 5 bases, J shed 7 bases, and the junction held 10 bases outside the gene matches. Germline V gene sequence: CDR1 SEHNR, CDR2 FQNEAQ (reference sequence). The DNA for the CDR3 is TGTGCCAGCAGCAAACCGGGACTAGACAGGAATGAGCAGTTCTTC. Translating gives CASSKPGLDRNEQFF.

This clone occurred a few times. The rearrangement uses TRBV7-2 and TRBJ1-6, with 10 bases lining up with TRBD1. Germline assignment: CDR1 SGHTA and CDR2 FQGNSA. V lost 5 bases and J lost 9; bases outside the gene matches: 10. The CDR3 length is 16 residues. The CDR3 sequence: CASSPRVGQGSSPLHF. CDR3 nucleotides: TGTGCCAGCAGCCCCAGGGTGGGACAGGGGTCTTCACCCCTCCACTTT. Drawing the rest from reference TRBV7-2 and TRBJ1-6, the complete variable domain is GAGVSQSPSNKVTEKGKDVELRCDPISGHTALYWYRQSLGQGLEFLIYFQGNSAPDKSGLPSDRFSAERTGGSVSTLTIQRTQQEDSAVYLCASSPRVGQGSSPLHFGNGTRLTVT.

V gene TRBV6-6 combines with J gene TRBJ2-5; possibly TRBD2 for D (5 bases). The germline CDR1 and CDR2 sequences are MNHNY and SVGAGI (reference sequence). The ends were cut back, 7 bases at V and 2 bases at J, with 17 bases in the middle. The CDR3 has 15 amino acids. The DNA for the CDR3 is TGTGCCAGCACCCCGGGCTCCGGGGTACAAGAGACCCAGTACTTC. Amino acid sequence: CASTPGSGVQETQYF.

J is TRBJ2-2 and V is TRBV30; 13 bases line up with TRBD2. Trimming took 0 bases from V and 8 from J; bases not matched to a gene: 9. Germline V gene lookup returns CDR1 GTSNPN and CDR2 SVGIG (reference sequence). This CDR3 spans 17 amino acids. The CDR3 sequence is CAWSVPRTSGSPGELFF. For the CDR3, the DNA is TGTGCCTGGAGTGTACCAAGGACTAGCGGGAGTCCTGGGGAGCTGTTTTTT. Filled out from reference TRBV30 and TRBJ2-2, the complete variable domain reads SQTIHQWPATLVQPVGSPLSLECTVEGTSNPNLYWYRQAAGRGLQLLFYSVGIGQISSEVPQNLSASRPQDRQFILSSKKLLLSDSGFYLCAWSVPRTSGSPGELFFGEGSRLTVL.

This clone came up once. J is TRBJ2-5 and V is TRBV28; tentative D call: TRBD1 (5 bases). V dropped 6 bases and J dropped 3 bases, with 14 bases sitting between them. CDR1 is MDHEN, CDR2 SYDVKM, per germline. The CDR3 length is 14 residues. The CDR3 bases are TGTGCCAGCAGACTTCCTGACAGTGAAGAGACCCAGTACTTC. Translation: CASRLPDSEETQYF.

The CDR3: CASQDTPFSPLHF. DNA for the CDR3: TGTGCCAGCCAAGACACCCCCTTTTCACCCCTCCACTTT. The J gene is TRBJ1-6, the V gene TRBV6-5; D is unclear. V was shortened by 8 bases and J by 9 bases, with 14 bases between the two germline ends. The CDR3 consists of 13 residues. In germline, CDR1 is MNHEY, CDR2 SVGAGI.

About this clone: Germline is not matched at one junction end, which may reflect a read error. The V gene is TRBV18, the J gene TRBJ1-2; 10 nucleotides line up with TRBD1. The CDR3 length is 15 residues. Germline V gene lookup returns CDR1 KGHSH and CDR2 LQKENI. DNA of the CDR3: TGTGCCAGCTCACCTTCCGGGACAGGGGACTATGGCCACACCTTC. As protein: CASSPSGTGDYGHTF.

This chain uses TRBV2 with TRBJ1-2; 10 nucleotides align to TRBD1. The CDR3 runs 13 residues. The germline gives CDR1 SNHLY, CDR2 FYNNEI. The ends lost 4 bases at V and 4 bases at J; junction bases unmatched: 0. CDR3 sequence reads: CASSGTGGYGYTF. CDR3 in DNA: TGTGCCAGCAGTGGGACAGGGGGCTATGGCTACACCTTC.

V is TRBV5-1 and J is TRBJ1-1; D possibly corresponds to TRBD1 (5 bases). Germline V gene lookup returns CDR1 SGHRS and CDR2 YFSETQ. V was shortened by 0 bases and J by 1 base, with 10 bases between the two germline ends. This CDR3 comprises 15 residues. CDR3 coding DNA: TGCGCCAGCAGCTTGGGGGGCCAAAGGAACACTGAAGCTTTCTTT. The encoded protein is CASSLGGQRNTEAFF.

Points on this clone: The same CDR3 can be traced to other DNA sequences in this sample. The chain links TRBV5-4 to TRBJ2-3; D is unresolved. Looked up from germline, CDR1 is SGHNT and CDR2 is YYREEE (reference sequence). The V and J ends lost 5 bases and 2 bases respectively, with 6 bases between them. The CDR3 runs to 12 residues. The CDR3 DNA reads as TGTGCCAGCAGTTATAACACAGATACGCAGTATTTT. Translating gives CASSYNTDTQYF. Based on the CDR3 plus reference TRBV5-4 and TRBJ2-3, the full variable domain is ETGVTQSPTHLIKTRGQQVTLRCSSQSGHNTVSWYQQALGQGPQFIFQYYREEENGRGNFPPRFSGLQFPNYSSELNVNALELDDSALYLCASSYNTDTQYFGPGTRLTVL.

The J gene is TRBJ1-1, the V gene TRBV15, with a tentative D call TRBD1 (5 bases). The CDR3 consists of 14 residues. The V and J ends lost 0 bases and 6 bases respectively, with 11 bases between them. The germline gives CDR1 LNHNV, CDR2 YYDKDF (reference sequence). The CDR3: CATSRDRAAAEAFF. CDR3 nucleotide sequence: TGTGCCACCAGCAGAGACAGGGCGGCGGCTGAAGCTTTCTTT.

CDR3 sequence (DNA): TGTGCCAGCAGTGAACGTGGAGCTGGGGCCAACGTCCTGACTTTC. Protein product: CASSERGAGANVLTF. The V gene is TRBV6-1, the J gene TRBJ2-6; D remains unclear. V gave up 2 bases and J gave up 2 bases, with 7 bases separating them. From germline, CDR1 is MNHNS and CDR2 SASEGT. The CDR3 sequence is 15 residues long.

V usage is TRBV6-5 and J usage is TRBJ1-2, with D hard to call. V was pared by 3 bases and J by 6 bases, with 17 bases between. The germline CDR1 and CDR2 sequences are MNHEY and SVGAGI. The CDR3 is 15 amino acids. The CDR3 loop is CASSYNFREGHGYTF. CDR3 in DNA: TGTGCCAGCAGTTATAACTTTCGGGAGGGTCATGGCTACACCTTC.

The sample holds one count of this clone. The gene calls are TRBV9 and TRBJ2-2, with 8 bases identical to TRBD2. Germline V gene data show CDR1 as SGDLS and CDR2 as YYNGEE. There are 17 residues in the CDR3. The V gene end was trimmed by 0 bases and the J gene end by 5 bases; junction bases not matched to a gene: 9. CDR3 sequence: CASSVGLAGGWTGELFF. CDR3 sequence (DNA): TGTGCCAGCAGCGTAGGCCTAGCGGGCGGTTGGACCGGGGAGCTGTTTTTT.

The rearrangement links TRBV5-8 to TRBJ1-4, with TRBD1 as a possible D gene (5 bases). The V and J ends lost 2 bases and 5 bases respectively, with 10 bases between them. The length of the CDR3 is 14 residues. Germline V CDR1 and CDR2: SGHTS, YDEGEE. This chain's CDR3 is CASSLRRANEKLFF. The CDR3 nucleotides are TGTGCCAGCAGCTTACGCAGGGCCAATGAAAAACTGTTTTTT.

The rearrangement links TRBV5-1 to TRBJ1-2, with D perhaps TRBD1 (5 bases). Trimming removed 6 bases at V and 3 bases at J, with 12 bases between. This CDR3 region has 13 residues. CDR1 SGHRS and CDR2 YFSETQ come from the germline V gene. CDR3 amino acids: CASTFTGDYGYTF. CDR3 coding DNA: TGCGCCAGCACATTTACGGGGGACTATGGCTACACCTTC.

The chain carries TRBV2 and TRBJ2-3; TRBD2 is a possible D gene (6 bases). The CDR3 runs to 14 residues. The germline V and J ends were trimmed by 3 bases and 3 bases, with 10 bases remaining between them. CDR1 is SNHLY and CDR2 is FYNNEI in the germline V gene. The CDR3 DNA reads TGTGCCAGCAGTGATAGCGGACGTACAGATACGCAGTATTTT. Residues: CASSDSGRTDTQYF.

The rearrangement links TRBV19 to TRBJ1-6; D remains ambiguous. The length of the CDR3 is 15 residues. Trimming pared 3 bases from V and 7 bases from J, leaving 13 bases between. Germline values: CDR1 LNHDA, CDR2 SQIVND (reference sequence). In nucleotides, the CDR3 is TGTGCCAGTAGTATTCAGTTACGGAGGAATTCACCCCTCCACTTT. This gives the protein CASSIQLRRNSPLHF. Full variable domain (missing parts from reference TRBV19 and TRBJ1-6): DGGITQSPKYLFRKEGQNVTLSCEQNLNHDAMYWYRQDPGQGLRLIYYSQIVNDFQKGDIAEGYSVSREKKESFPLTVTSAQKNPTAFYLCASSIQLRRNSPLHFGNGTRLTVT.

This clone was seen more than once but under ten times. V is TRBV7-2 and J is TRBJ2-1, with D unclear. The ends were cut back, 4 bases at V and 8 bases at J, with 12 bases in the middle. This CDR3 has 13 amino acids. CDR1 is SGHTA and CDR2 is FQGNSA in the germline V gene. The CDR3 DNA sequence: TGTGCCAGCAGCTCCCCTCCCTATGATGAGCAGTTCTTC. Protein product: CASSSPPYDEQFF.